This is a list of T cell receptor beta chains from one sample in a study of shared T cell receptors in the human thymus. The repertoire was sequenced with immunoSEQ multiplex PCR; TCRdb's copy has only in-frame clones and lacks some. Of about 710,000 clones listed, 80% to 90% are singletons. This same sample was also taken into another study, of human thymus T cells.

The sample was thymocytes. These receptors originate from a boy under three years old with a congenital heart defect. CDR3s include the opening cysteine and the closing phenylalanine or tryptophan. D genes are given only for firm matches. Not every row has a clone size; where given, it reads once, few, many or a size class.

TRBV15	TRBJ1-5	-	-	CATSRDAGTEDQPQHF	TGTGCCACCAGCAGAGACGCCGGGACTGAAGATCAGCCCCAGCATTTT
TRBV28	TRBJ2-3	-	-	CASRPSGAGDTQYF	TGTGCCAGCAGACCGTCCGGGGCGGGGGATACGCAGTATTTT
TRBV4-1	TRBJ2-3	-	-	CASSRPYQLDSSTDTQYF	TGCGCCAGCAGCCGGCCGTACCAGTTGGACAGCTCCACAGATACGCAGTATTTT
TRBV28	TRBJ1-5	-	-	CASSYPGRPPGKGQPQHF	TGTGCCAGCAGTTACCCGGGCAGGCCCCCGGGAAAGGGTCAGCCCCAGCATTTT
TRBV14	TRBJ1-2	-	TRBD1	CASSETRTGGLGNYGYTF	TGTGCCAGCAGCGAAACCCGGACAGGGGGCTTGGGTAACTATGGCTACACCTTC
TRBV29-1	TRBJ2-1	-	TRBD2	CSVPRGAGDIGEQFF	TGCAGCGTCCCCAGGGGAGCGGGAGATATAGGTGAGCAGTTCTTC
TRBV28	TRBJ1-2	-	-	CAVCCGYTF	TGTGCCGTCTGTTGTGGCTACACCTTC
TRBV5-1	TRBJ2-5	-	TRBD2	CASSLVSSGSKTGTQYF	TGCGCCAGCAGCTTGGTTAGTAGCGGGAGTAAGACGGGGACCCAGTACTTC
TRBV21-1	TRBJ1-5	-	-	CASGVLRGSQPQHF	TGTGCCAGCGGAGTACTCAGGGGGAGTCAGCCCCAGCATTTT
TRBV7-2	TRBJ2-7	once	TRBD1	CASSLVGLQGAYEQYF	TGTGCCAGCAGCTTAGTCGGGTTACAGGGGGCTTACGAGCAGTACTTC
TRBV25-1	TRBJ2-1	once	-	CASRGSVSNEQFF	TGTGCCAGCAGGGGGAGTGTCTCCAATGAGCAGTTCTTC
TRBV7-2	TRBJ1-1	-	TRBD1	CASSYKTGEDFEAFF	TGTGCCAGCAGCTATAAGACAGGGGAGGATTTTGAAGCTTTCTTT
TRBV19	TRBJ2-5	-	TRBD1	CASSTPGQSLQETQYF	TGTGCCAGTAGTACTCCGGGACAGTCTCTACAAGAGACCCAGTACTTC
TRBV14	TRBJ2-1	-	TRBD2	CASSYSGRDSSYNEQFF	TGTGCCAGCAGCTATAGCGGGAGGGATAGCTCCTACAATGAGCAGTTCTTC
TRBV6-6	TRBJ1-2	few	-	CASSYSGRPYGYTF	TGTGCCAGCAGTTACTCGGGGCGACCTTATGGCTACACCTTC
TRBV7-9	TRBJ2-1	-	-	CASTQRRGMDEQFF	TGTGCCAGCACCCAAAGGCGGGGCATGGATGAGCAGTTCTTC
TRBV19	TRBJ2-7	once	-	CASSRQGFHEQYF	TGTGCCAGTAGTCGTCAGGGGTTCCACGAGCAGTACTTC
TRBV5-3	TRBJ1-1	-	TRBD1	CARSLQGDSMNTEAFF	TGTGCCAGAAGCCTGCAAGGGGACAGCATGAACACTGAAGCTTTCTTT
TRBV28	TRBJ2-7	-	TRBD2	CASSLPGGLAGIYEQYF	TGTGCCAGCAGTTTGCCCGGGGGACTAGCGGGAATCTACGAGCAGTACTTC
TRBV10-3	TRBJ2-3	-	TRBD1	CAIRGGQGADTQYF	TGTGCCATCAGGGGGGGACAGGGGGCAGATACGCAGTATTTT
TRBV10-2	TRBJ1-5	-	-	CATSDSYSQPQHF	TGCGCCACCTCTGACAGTTACTCTCAGCCCCAGCATTTT
TRBV15	TRBJ2-1	once	TRBD2	CATLVRVAGGVNEQFF	TGTGCCACCCTTGTAAGGGTAGCGGGAGGAGTTAATGAGCAGTTCTTC
TRBV12-5	TRBJ2-7	-	TRBD2	CASGLVLGGRTYEQYF	TGTGCTAGTGGTTTGGTATTGGGAGGGCGGACCTACGAGCAGTACTTC
TRBV29-1	TRBJ2-3	-	TRBD1	CSAPGTATDTQYF	TGCAGCGCTCCGGGGACAGCCACAGATACGCAGTATTTT
TRBV6-6	TRBJ1-5	few	-	CASSPPRDISNQPQHF	TGTGCCAGCAGTCCACCCCGCGACATATCCAATCAGCCCCAGCATTTT
TRBV19	TRBJ2-2	-	-	CASSIVDRNTGELFF	TGTGCCAGTAGTATAGTTGACAGAAACACCGGGGAGCTGTTTTTT
TRBV7-2	TRBJ2-7	-	-	CASSLSRWTTSGEQYF	TGTGCCAGCAGCTTATCTAGGTGGACTACGTCGGGGGAGCAGTACTTC
TRBV28	TRBJ1-1	-	-	CASSPPGITEAFF	TGTGCCAGCAGTCCGCCAGGGATCACTGAAGCTTTCTTT
TRBV7-9	TRBJ2-7	-	TRBD2	CASSLVVGGRARYEQYF	TGTGCCAGCAGCTTAGTCGTTGGCGGGAGGGCCAGGTACGAGCAGTACTTC
TRBV19	TRBJ2-1	-	-	CASRGPSSGNEQFF	TGTGCCAGTAGGGGTCCATCTTCAGGGAATGAGCAGTTCTTC
TRBV6-1	TRBJ2-1	once	TRBD1	CASSERRRGHEQFF	TGTGCCAGCAGTGAACGGCGAAGGGGGCATGAGCAGTTCTTC
TRBV9	TRBJ2-7	-	-	CASSPRTWAGEQYF	TGTGCCAGCAGCCCACGGACTTGGGCAGGCGAGCAGTACTTC
TRBV27	TRBJ1-4	-	-	CASSNRRAGREKLFF	TGTGCCAGCAGTAATCGGAGAGCGGGGCGGGAAAAACTGTTTTTT
TRBV6-1	TRBJ2-7	-	-	CASSESGEGGISYEQYF	TGTGCCAGCAGTGAATCGGGGGAAGGGGGCATTTCCTACGAGCAGTACTTC
TRBV6-5	TRBJ1-5	-	TRBD1	CASSKWDRPNQPQHF	TGTGCCAGCAGTAAATGGGACAGACCAAATCAGCCCCAGCATTTT